These 4 T cell receptor beta chains were all obtained from the same sample, sequenced in a study of vaccination and CD4 T cells after COVID-19. These TCRs are of unknown antigen specificity. Treatment meaning: approximately nine-day PBMC culture with coronavirus spike peptide pools or control peptides (ViraFEST assay). Cultured CD4+ T cell DNA was sequenced using the Oncomine TCR Beta short-read assay. TCRdb re-called the PCR reads through MiXCR, storing one row per CDR3 protein. The sample yields some 12,000 distinct CDR3 sequences, about 60% seen once. Sequenced sample: CD4+ T cells from blood, cultured in vitro. The receptor source for this set is a human donor who had recovered from COVID-19.

The chain recombines TRBV2 with TRBJ2-1; D is uncertain. The CDR3 runs 14 residues. From germline, CDR1 is SNHLY and CDR2 FYNNEI. V was shortened by 1 base and J by 10 bases, with 14 bases between the two germline ends. The DNA for the CDR3 is TGTGCCAGCAGTGAAGGGAAAAGAGGATGGGAGCAGTTCTTC. Encoded protein: CASSEGKRGWEQFF. The full variable domain, completed using reference TRBV2 and TRBJ2-1, is EPEVTQTPSHQVTQMGQEVILRCVPISNHLYFYWYRQILGQKVEFLVSFYNNEISEKSEIFDDQFSVERPDGSNFTLKIRSTKLEDSAMYFCASSEGKRGWEQFFGPGTRLTVL.

The rearrangement uses TRBV19 and TRBJ1-1; 8 bases line up with TRBD1. Germline CDR1 reads LNHDA; CDR2 reads SQIVND (reference sequence). This CDR3 contains 14 residues. V lost 0 bases and J lost 11; bases outside the gene matches: 8. The CDR3 loop is CASSIERTGLDAFF. The CDR3 DNA sequence: TGTGCCAGTAGTATAGAACGGACAGGGCTAGACGCTTTCTTT.

The rearrangement links TRBV6-5 to TRBJ1-1; D not resolved. Trimming shortened V by 4 bases and J by 2 bases, and 8 bases separated the two germline ends. The CDR3 has 13 residues. Per germline, CDR1 MNHEY and CDR2 SVGAGI. CDR3 coding DNA: TGTGCCAGCAGTTCCCGGGAAAACACTGAAGCTTTCTTT. It specifies CASSSRENTEAFF.

The chain joins TRBV6-1 to TRBJ1-1; no reliable D call. The germline gives CDR1 MNHNS, CDR2 SASEGT. The CDR3 is 15 amino acids. Trimming removed 7 bases at V and 1 base at J, with 16 bases between. The CDR3 DNA reads TGTGCCAGCACTGCGAAAGGGTTTGGGAACACTGAAGCTTTCTTT. Amino acid sequence: CASTAKGFGNTEAFF.